The 23 T cell receptor beta chains below were found in one sample sequenced in a study of blood T cell repertoires in COVID-19. The repertoire was sequenced with immunoSEQ multiplex PCR; TCRdb's copy has only in-frame clones and lacks some. The repertoire holds some 70,000 clones, around 85% seen once, with approximately 9.2% in the top ten. Sequencing input: peripheral blood. The receptors come from a woman in her 50s with acute or convalescent COVID-19.

The chain employs TRBV5-1 and TRBJ2-1; D is undetermined. There are 14 residues in the CDR3. The V and J ends lost 5 bases and 0 bases respectively, with 9 bases between them. Per the germline V gene, CDR1 is SGHRS and CDR2 is YFSETQ. CDR3 protein: CASSALSSYNEQFF. The CDR3 bases are TGCGCCAGCAGTGCCCTGAGCTCCTACAATGAGCAGTTCTTC.

This chain joins TRBV3-1 (or the pseudogene TRBV3-2) and TRBJ1-5; 8 positions agree with TRBD1. Germline CDR1 and CDR2: LGHDT and YNNKEL (reference sequence). This CDR3 has 16 residues. Trimming removed 2 bases from V and 4 bases from J; junction bases left unmatched: 7. The CDR3 is CASSQSGTGENQPQHF. DNA for the CDR3: TGTGCCAGCAGCCAATCCGGGACAGGAGAGAATCAGCCCCAGCATTTT.

This clone was seen a few times. The chain links TRBV20-1 to TRBJ1-1; D remains ambiguous. The CDR3 totals 14 residues. V lost 3 bases, J lost 7 bases, and 18 bases lay in between. The germline gives CDR1 DFQATT, CDR2 SNEGSKA (reference sequence). The CDR3 sequence is CSASYEGTSGEAFF. The CDR3 region has the DNA TGCAGTGCTAGTTACGAAGGAACGAGCGGTGAAGCTTTCTTT.

The rearrangement links TRBV18 to TRBJ1-3; 8 bases align to TRBD1. The CDR3 runs to 17 residues. V shed 2 bases, J shed 1 base, and the junction held 7 bases outside the gene matches. Germline lookup yields CDR1 KGHSH and CDR2 LQKENI. CDR3 sequence reads: CASSPGQGGLSGNTIYF. The CDR3 bases are TGTGCCAGCTCACCAGGACAGGGAGGCCTTTCTGGAAACACCATATATTTT. Together with reference TRBV18 and TRBJ1-3, the CDR3 gives the full variable domain: NAGVMQNPRHLVRRRGQEARLRCSPMKGHSHVYWYRQLPEEGLKFMVYLQKENIIDESGMPKERFSAEFPKEGPSILRIQQVVRGDSAAYFCASSPGQGGLSGNTIYFGEGSWLTVV.

The DNA of the CDR3 is TGTGCCAGCAGCGCGGGACAGTCGGCCATCTACGAGCAGTACTTC. Translated, it gives CASSAGQSAIYEQYF. The chain recombines TRBV2 with TRBJ2-7; D is perhaps TRBD1 (7 bases). V gave up 6 bases and J gave up 3 bases, with 18 bases separating them. CDR3 size: 15 residues. From germline, CDR1 is SNHLY and CDR2 FYNNEI.

This clone has a handful of counts. This chain uses TRBV6-6 with TRBJ1-2; TRBD1 might be the D (6 bases). Germline-derived CDR1 and CDR2 are MNHNY and SVGAGI (reference sequence). V was pared by 6 bases and J by 0 bases, with 14 bases between. This CDR3 has 15 residues. The CDR3 spells CASSYGQKANYGYTF. The DNA for the CDR3 is TGTGCCAGCAGCTACGGACAGAAAGCTAACTATGGCTACACCTTC.

The chain combines TRBV7-9 with TRBJ2-7; 10 nucleotides agree with TRBD2. CDR1 is SEHNR and CDR2 is FQNEAQ in the germline V gene (reference sequence). Trimming took 2 bases from V and 1 from J; bases not matched to a gene: 5. The CDR3 consists of 16 residues. CDR3 in DNA: TGTGCCAGCAGCTTATCGGGTAGCGGGGGGTCCTACGAGCAGTACTTC. Translation: CASSLSGSGGSYEQYF.

V and J are TRBV6-5 and TRBJ1-2, with a tentative D call TRBD1 (6 bases). CDR3 length equals 13 residues. Between the trimmed V and J ends, which lost 6 bases and 4 bases, there was a span of 12 bases. Looked up from germline, CDR1 is MNHEY and CDR2 is SVGAGI. DNA of the CDR3: TGTGCCAGCAGAGACGGGACACGCTATGGCTACACCTTC. This gives the protein CASRDGTRYGYTF.

The chain combines TRBV7-2 with TRBJ1-4; D call uncertain. The CDR3 runs 15 residues. CDR1 and CDR2 from the germline V gene are SGHTA and FQGNSA. V was pared by 4 bases and J by 0 bases, with 9 bases between. This chain's CDR3 is CASSSQLATNEKLFF. CDR3 DNA sequence: TGTGCCAGCAGCTCACAGCTTGCAACTAATGAAAAACTGTTTTTT.

This sequence joins TRBV3-1 (or the pseudogene TRBV3-2) and TRBJ1-1; D remains ambiguous. The CDR3 extends over 14 amino acids. Germline loops: CDR1 LGHDT, CDR2 YNNKEL (reference sequence). Trimming removed 4 bases at V and 1 base at J, with 10 bases between. CDR3 DNA: TGTGCCAGCAGCCCCTTCGGAGAGAACACTGAAGCTTTCTTT. Translation: CASSPFGENTEAFF.

The chain recombines TRBV28 with TRBJ1-5; perhaps TRBD1 as D (6 bases). Trimming stripped 3 bases from V and 3 bases from J, with 9 bases between. Per germline, CDR1 MDHEN and CDR2 SYDVKM. The CDR3 is 14 amino acids. The CDR3 sequence is CASSLVGANQPQHF. The CDR3 DNA sequence: TGTGCCAGCAGTTTGGTGGGGGCCAATCAGCCCCAGCATTTT.

The CDR3 DNA follows: TGTGCCAGTAGTATAGAACAGGGGGACACCGGGGAGCTGTTTTTT. This gives the protein CASSIEQGDTGELFF. V usage is TRBV19 and J usage is TRBJ2-2; 8 bases align to TRBD1. Germline-derived CDR1 and CDR2 are LNHDA and SQIVND (reference sequence). The CDR3 totals 15 residues. V was clipped by 0 bases and J by 3 bases; unmatched bases: 0.

On this clone itself: Other DNA variants within this sample encode the same CDR3. This chain links TRBV27 with TRBJ1-2, with 7 nucleotides matching TRBD1. With 1 base clipped from V and 4 bases from J, the junction kept 6 bases outside the gene matches. The CDR3 is 15 residues long. Germline V gives CDR1 MNHEY, CDR2 SMNVEV (reference sequence). The CDR3 spells CASSLLAGGTYGYTF. CDR3 bases: TGTGCCAGCAGTTTATTAGCAGGGGGTACCTATGGCTACACCTTC.

This chain joins TRBV27 and TRBJ2-7; possibly TRBD1 for D (5 bases). The CDR3 totals 14 residues. V lost 3 bases and J lost 3, with 12 bases in between. CDR1 and CDR2 (germline): MNHEY, SMNVEV (reference sequence). CDR3 DNA sequence: TGTGCCAGCAGTTTCAGGGATTCAAACTACGAGCAGTACTTC. This codes for CASSFRDSNYEQYF.

This chain uses TRBV30 with TRBJ1-4; 8 nucleotides match TRBD1. The germline V gene encodes CDR1 GTSNPN and CDR2 SVGIG (reference sequence). V gave up 1 base and J gave up 8 bases; unmatched junction bases: 6. The CDR3 spans 14 residues. Here the CDR3 DNA reads TGTGCCTGGAGTGCTCAGGGGGCTGGGGAAAAACTGTTTTTT. This gives the protein CAWSAQGAGEKLFF.

J is TRBJ2-3 and V is TRBV15, with TRBD2 identical over 7 bases. This CDR3 region has 16 residues. The germline V gene encodes CDR1 LNHNV and CDR2 YYDKDF (reference sequence). Unmatched junction bases numbered 7, after V lost 2 bases and J lost 2 bases. In nucleotides, the CDR3 is TGTGCCACCAGCAGACCCGGGACTACCAACACAGATACGCAGTATTTT. This gives the protein CATSRPGTTNTDTQYF.

The chain employs TRBV5-6 and TRBJ1-2, with 8 nucleotides matching TRBD1. With V trimmed by 4 bases and J by 5 bases, 7 bases remained unmatched. Germline lookup yields CDR1 SGHDT and CDR2 YYEEEE. The CDR3 has 14 residues. CDR3: CASSLGQVGYGYTF. The CDR3, as DNA: TGTGCCAGCAGCCTGGGACAGGTGGGGTATGGCTACACCTTC.

The chain carries TRBV18 and TRBJ1-2, with 7 positions matching TRBD1. Trimming cost V 8 bases and J 4 bases; bases outside gene matches: 7. The CDR3 runs 13 residues. From germline, CDR1 is KGHSH and CDR2 LQKENI. DNA of the CDR3: TGTGCCAGCAGACAGGGTGATGGCTATGGCTACACCTTC. This codes for CASRQGDGYGYTF.

Concerning this clone itself: At one end, the junction sequence differs from germline, possibly due to a read error. This chain joins TRBV3-1 (or the pseudogene TRBV3-2) and TRBJ1-2; 9 positions agree with TRBD1. Germline CDR1 reads LGHDT; CDR2 reads YNNKEL (reference sequence). CDR3 length equals 12 residues. DNA for the CDR3: TGTGCCAGCAGCCAAGCCGGGGACAGGGTCCTCTTC. Translated: CASSQAGDRVLF.

CDR3 loop: CASSLAQGKNTGELFF. The CDR3 DNA reads as TGCGCCAGCAGCTTGGCCCAGGGGAAGAACACCGGGGAGCTGTTTTTT. V and J are TRBV5-1 and TRBJ2-2, with D perhaps matching TRBD1 (6 bases). V dropped 0 bases and J dropped 1 base, with 10 bases sitting between them. The CDR3 length is 16 residues. Germline V gene sequence: CDR1 SGHRS, CDR2 YFSETQ.

This clone turned up a few times. The rearrangement uses TRBV19 and TRBJ1-6; 8 nucleotides agree with TRBD1. The germline gives CDR1 LNHDA, CDR2 SQIVND (reference sequence). V dropped 7 bases and J dropped 7; count of bases not matched to a gene: 6. The CDR3 contains 14 residues. The CDR3 protein is CASNNGQGNSPLHF. CDR3 DNA: TGTGCCAGTAATAATGGACAGGGAAATTCACCCCTCCACTTT.

This clone was counted only a few times. The chain joins TRBV18 to TRBJ2-5, with D unresolved. Trimming took off 2 bases at V and 0 bases at J, with 7 bases between the two ends. The germline V gene has CDR1 KGHSH and CDR2 LQKENI. The CDR3 sequence is 14 residues long. CDR3 in DNA: TGTGCCAGCTCACCAGTCCAGTACCAAGAGACCCAGTACTTC. Protein product: CASSPVQYQETQYF.

The chain carries TRBV9 and TRBJ2-1; 16 positions agree with TRBD2. The ends lost 7 bases at V and 4 bases at J; junction bases unmatched: 2. The CDR3 is 15 residues long. Looked up from germline, CDR1 is SGDLS and CDR2 is YYNGEE. The CDR3 sequence is CASGTSGGEYNEQFF. The CDR3 coding sequence is TGTGCCAGCGGGACTAGCGGGGGGGAATACAATGAGCAGTTCTTC.